This T cell receptor beta chain stems from a study of shared clonotypes between healthy human individuals. Looking at the study overall: Samples came from two female and a few male donors aged 18 to 49.

Germline V gives CDR1 GTSNPN, CDR2 SVGIG (reference sequence). Trimming removed 5 bases from V and 2 bases from J, with 10 bases in between. This CDR3 contains 13 residues. Unsorted PBMC replicate PCRs drew on around 310 ng DNA, representing 30,000 to 35,000 T cell genomes. Authors' data handling: ImmunoSEQ output held junction-only sequences without quality scores, so filtering differed. This table comes from immunoSEQ multiplex PCR, and its TCRdb copy is limited to in-frame clones, with some not included. The V and J calls and the clone size are those of that table, but D and trimming were determined from the DNA. Here the sample spans fewer than 650,000 clones, about 79% being singletons. This clone appeared many times.

The source of this sequence is a woman in her 40s in good health. Some clones in this sample may be carry-over from other donors' samples. The sample taken for sequencing was PBMCs. The rearrangement joins TRBV30 to TRBJ1-5, with unresolved D. This CDR3 is CAWGNGGNQPQHF. CDR3 DNA sequence: TGTGCCTGGGGCAACGGTGGCAATCAGCCCCAGCATTTT.